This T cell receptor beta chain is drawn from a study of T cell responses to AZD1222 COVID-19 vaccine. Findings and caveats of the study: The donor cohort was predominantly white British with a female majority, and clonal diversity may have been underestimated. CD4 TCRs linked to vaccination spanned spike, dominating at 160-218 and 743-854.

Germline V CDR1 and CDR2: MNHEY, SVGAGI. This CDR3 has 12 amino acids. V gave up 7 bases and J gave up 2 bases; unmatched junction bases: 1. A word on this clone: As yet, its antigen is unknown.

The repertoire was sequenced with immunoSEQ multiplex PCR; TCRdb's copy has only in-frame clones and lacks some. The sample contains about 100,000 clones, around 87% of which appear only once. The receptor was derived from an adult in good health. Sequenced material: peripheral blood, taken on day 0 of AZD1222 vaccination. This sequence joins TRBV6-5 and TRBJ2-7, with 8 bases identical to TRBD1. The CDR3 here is CASKDRAYEQYF. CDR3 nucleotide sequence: TGTGCCAGCAAGGACAGGGCCTACGAGCAGTACTTC.